A single T cell receptor beta chain is shown here with its context. Its antigen remains unidentified. The data were obtained in a study of cytomegalovirus exposure and HLA in healthy donors. Study-wide points: Sequencing artifact likely explains a cluster of highly shared sequence variants. Whilst most TCR sequences proved rare, a subset of public TCRs occurred across many donors. Altogether, 160 or so TCR beta chains were recorded as cytomegalovirus-associated.

Germline CDR1 is SGHRS and CDR2 is YFSETQ. The CDR3 has 17 amino acids. After removal of 4 bases from V and 4 bases from J, the junction contained 12 bases not matched to a gene. Amplification used 60 Vbeta primers and 13 Jbeta primers. Sequenced by immunoSEQ multiplex PCR; TCRdb stores in-frame clones only, minus some. The sample yields some 130,000 clones, 60% to 80% seen once. Healthy bone marrow donors made up the donor group. The rearrangement links TRBV5-1 to TRBJ2-1; 9 bases are shared with TRBD1. This TCR was sampled from a woman aged 55-75 years in good health and CMV-seronegative. Sequencing input: PBMCs. The CDR3 protein is CASSPNSGTGFYNEQFF. As DNA, the CDR3 is TGCGCCAGCAGCCCCAACTCCGGGACAGGGTTTTACAATGAGCAGTTCTTC.